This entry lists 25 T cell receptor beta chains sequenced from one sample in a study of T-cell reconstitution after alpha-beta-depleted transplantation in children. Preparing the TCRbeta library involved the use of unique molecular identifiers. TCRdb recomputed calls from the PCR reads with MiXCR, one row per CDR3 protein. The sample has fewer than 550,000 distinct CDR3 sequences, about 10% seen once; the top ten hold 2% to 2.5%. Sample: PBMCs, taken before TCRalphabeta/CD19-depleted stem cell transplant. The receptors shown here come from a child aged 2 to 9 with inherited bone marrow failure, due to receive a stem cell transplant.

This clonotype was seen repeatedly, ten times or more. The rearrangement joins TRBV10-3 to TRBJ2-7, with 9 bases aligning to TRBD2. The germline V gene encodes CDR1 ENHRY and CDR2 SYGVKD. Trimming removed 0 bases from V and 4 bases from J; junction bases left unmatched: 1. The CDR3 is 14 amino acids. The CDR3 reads CAISESTSGYEQYF. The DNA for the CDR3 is TGTGCCATCAGTGAGTCGACTAGCGGTTACGAGCAGTACTTC.

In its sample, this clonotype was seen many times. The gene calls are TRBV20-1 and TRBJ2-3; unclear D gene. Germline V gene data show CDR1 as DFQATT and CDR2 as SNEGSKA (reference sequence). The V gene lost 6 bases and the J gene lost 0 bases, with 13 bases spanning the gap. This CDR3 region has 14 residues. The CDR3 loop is CSARRGASTDTQYF. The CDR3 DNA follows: TGCAGTGCACGGAGAGGCGCGAGCACAGATACGCAGTATTTT.

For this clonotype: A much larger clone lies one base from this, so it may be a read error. CDR3 amino acids: CAWSAAGQFNEQFF. In nucleotides, the CDR3 is TGTGCCTGGAGTGCCGCTGGACAGTTCAATGAGCAGTTCTTC. The genes are TRBV30 and TRBJ2-1; possibly TRBD1 for D (6 bases). The CDR3 is made up of 14 amino acids. V was clipped by 1 base and J by 6 bases, with 13 bases between them. Germline assignment: CDR1 GTSNPN and CDR2 SVGIG (reference sequence).

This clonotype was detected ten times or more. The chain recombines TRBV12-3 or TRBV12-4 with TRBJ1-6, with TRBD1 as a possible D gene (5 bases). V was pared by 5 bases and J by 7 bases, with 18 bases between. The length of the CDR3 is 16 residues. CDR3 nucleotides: TGTGCCAGCAGTCGACGCCCCGGGACGGCGAATTCACCCCTCCACTTT. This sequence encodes CASSRRPGTANSPLHF.

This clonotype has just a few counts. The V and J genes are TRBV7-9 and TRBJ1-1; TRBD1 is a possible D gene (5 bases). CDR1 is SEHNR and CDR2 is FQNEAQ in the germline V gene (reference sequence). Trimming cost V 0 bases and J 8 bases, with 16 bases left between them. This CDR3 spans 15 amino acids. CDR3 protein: CASSLAPVDRGEAFF. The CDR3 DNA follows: TGTGCCAGCAGCTTAGCGCCGGTAGACAGAGGGGAAGCTTTCTTT.

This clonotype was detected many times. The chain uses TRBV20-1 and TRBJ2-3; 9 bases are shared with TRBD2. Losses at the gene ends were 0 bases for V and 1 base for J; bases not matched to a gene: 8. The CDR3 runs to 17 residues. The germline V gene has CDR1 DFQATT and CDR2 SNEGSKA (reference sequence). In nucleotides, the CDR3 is TGCAGTGCTAGAGATCTGCGGGAGGGCCTGGGCACAGATACGCAGTATTTT. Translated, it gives CSARDLREGLGTDTQYF.

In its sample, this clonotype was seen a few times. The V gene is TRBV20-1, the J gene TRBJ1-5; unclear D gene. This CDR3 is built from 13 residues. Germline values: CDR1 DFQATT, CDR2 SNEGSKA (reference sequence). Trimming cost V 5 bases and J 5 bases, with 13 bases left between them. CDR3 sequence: CSALGSPDQPQHF. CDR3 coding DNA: TGCAGTGCTCTTGGGTCCCCCGATCAGCCCCAGCATTTT.

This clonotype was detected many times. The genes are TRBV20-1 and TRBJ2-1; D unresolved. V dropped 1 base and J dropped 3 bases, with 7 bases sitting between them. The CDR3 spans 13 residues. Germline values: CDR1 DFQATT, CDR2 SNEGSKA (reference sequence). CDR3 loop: CSARVAGYNEQFF. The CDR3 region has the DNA TGCAGTGCTAGAGTTGCCGGCTACAATGAGCAGTTCTTC.

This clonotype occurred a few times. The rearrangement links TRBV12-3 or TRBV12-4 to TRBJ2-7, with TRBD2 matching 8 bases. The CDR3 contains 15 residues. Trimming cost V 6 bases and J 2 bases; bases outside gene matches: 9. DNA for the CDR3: TGTGCCAGCAGACGCGGGAGCGGGAGCCCCTACGAGCAGTACTTC. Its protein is CASRRGSGSPYEQYF.

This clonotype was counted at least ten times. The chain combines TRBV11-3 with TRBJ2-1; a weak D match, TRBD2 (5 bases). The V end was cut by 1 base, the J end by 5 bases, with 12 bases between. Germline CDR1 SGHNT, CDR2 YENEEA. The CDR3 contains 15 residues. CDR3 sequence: CASSLGGSGDNEQFF. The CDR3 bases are TGTGCCAGCAGCTTAGGAGGGAGTGGAGACAATGAGCAGTTCTTC.

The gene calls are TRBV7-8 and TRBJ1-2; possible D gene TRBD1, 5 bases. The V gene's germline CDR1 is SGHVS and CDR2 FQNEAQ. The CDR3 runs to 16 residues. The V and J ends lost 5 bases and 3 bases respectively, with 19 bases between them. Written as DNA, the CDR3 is TGTGCCAGCAGCCCACCAAGCGGGGCATCTTACTATGGCTACACCTTC. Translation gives CASSPPSGASYYGYTF.

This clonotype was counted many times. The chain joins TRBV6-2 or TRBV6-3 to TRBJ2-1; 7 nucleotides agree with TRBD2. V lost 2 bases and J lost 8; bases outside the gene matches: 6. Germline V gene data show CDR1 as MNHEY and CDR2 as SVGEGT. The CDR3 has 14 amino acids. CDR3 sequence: CASSYDGAGDEQFF. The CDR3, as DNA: TGTGCCAGCAGTTACGATGGGGCGGGAGATGAGCAGTTCTTC.

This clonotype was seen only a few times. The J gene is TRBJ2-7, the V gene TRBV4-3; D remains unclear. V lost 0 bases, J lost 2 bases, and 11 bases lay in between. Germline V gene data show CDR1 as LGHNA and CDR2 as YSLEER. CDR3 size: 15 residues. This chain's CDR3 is CASSQDITPPYEQYF. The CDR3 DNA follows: TGCGCCAGCAGCCAAGATATAACCCCCCCCTACGAGCAGTACTTC.

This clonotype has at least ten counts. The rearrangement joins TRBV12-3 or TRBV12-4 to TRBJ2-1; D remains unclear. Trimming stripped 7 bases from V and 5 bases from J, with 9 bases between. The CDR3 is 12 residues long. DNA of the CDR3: TGTGCCAGCACTGACAACGACAATGAGCAGTTCTTC. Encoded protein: CASTDNDNEQFF.

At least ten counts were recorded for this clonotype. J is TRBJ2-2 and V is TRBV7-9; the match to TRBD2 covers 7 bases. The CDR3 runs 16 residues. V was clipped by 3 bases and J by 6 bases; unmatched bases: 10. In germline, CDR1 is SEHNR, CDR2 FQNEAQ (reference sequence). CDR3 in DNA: TGTGCCAGCAGCTTTCGAGCGGGAAGCCAAGCCGGGGAGCTGTTTTTT. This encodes CASSFRAGSQAGELFF.

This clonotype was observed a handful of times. The CDR3 loop reads CASSLSPLGRGMSSGANVLTF. CDR3 bases: TGTGCCAGCAGTTTATCCCCCCTGGGGAGGGGCATGAGCTCTGGGGCCAACGTCCTGACTTTC. V is TRBV27 and J is TRBJ2-6; TRBD2 aligns across 7 bases. This CDR3 is built from 21 residues. V trimming: 0 bases; J trimming: 0 bases; junction bases outside the gene matches: 14. Per the germline V gene, CDR1 is MNHEY and CDR2 is SMNVEV (reference sequence). Complete variable domain (other parts from reference TRBV27 and TRBJ2-6): EAQVTQNPRYLITVTGKKLTVTCSQNMNHEYMSWYRQDPGLGLRQIYYSMNVEVTDKGDVPEGYKVSRKEKRNFPLILESPSPNQTSLYFCASSLSPLGRGMSSGANVLTFGAGSRLTVL.

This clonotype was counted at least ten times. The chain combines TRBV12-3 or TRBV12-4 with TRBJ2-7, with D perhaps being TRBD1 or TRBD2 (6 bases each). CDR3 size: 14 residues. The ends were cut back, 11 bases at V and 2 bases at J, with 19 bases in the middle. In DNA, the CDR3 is TGTGCCTCTCAGGAGGGGGGTACACCCTACGAGCAGTACTTC. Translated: CASQEGGTPYEQYF.

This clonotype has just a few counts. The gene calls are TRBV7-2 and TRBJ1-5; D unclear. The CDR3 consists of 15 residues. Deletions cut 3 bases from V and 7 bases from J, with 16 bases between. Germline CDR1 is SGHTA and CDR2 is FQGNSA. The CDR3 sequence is CASSFRTGVGQPQHF. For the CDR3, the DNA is TGTGCCAGCAGCTTTAGAACCGGGGTAGGGCAGCCCCAGCATTTT.

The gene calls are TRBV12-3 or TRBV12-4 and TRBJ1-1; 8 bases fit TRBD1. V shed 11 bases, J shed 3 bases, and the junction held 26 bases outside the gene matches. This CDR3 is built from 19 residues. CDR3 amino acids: CACCPPIVGRGHRDTEAFF. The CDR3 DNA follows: TGTGCCTGCTGTCCCCCAATAGTGGGCAGGGGGCATAGGGACACTGAAGCTTTCTTT.

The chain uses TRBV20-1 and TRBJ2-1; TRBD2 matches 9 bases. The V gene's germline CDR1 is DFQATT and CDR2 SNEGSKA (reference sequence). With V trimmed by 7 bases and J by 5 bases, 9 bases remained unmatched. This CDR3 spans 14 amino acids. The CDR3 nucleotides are TGCAGTGGCTCAGCGGGAGGTTTCAACAATGAGCAGTTCTTC. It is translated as CSGSAGGFNNEQFF.

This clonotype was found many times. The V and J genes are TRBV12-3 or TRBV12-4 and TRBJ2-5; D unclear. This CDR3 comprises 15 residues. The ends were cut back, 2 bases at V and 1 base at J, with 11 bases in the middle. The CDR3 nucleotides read TGTGCCAGCAGTTTAAGAACTGGGATCCAAGAGACCCAGTACTTC. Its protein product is CASSLRTGIQETQYF.

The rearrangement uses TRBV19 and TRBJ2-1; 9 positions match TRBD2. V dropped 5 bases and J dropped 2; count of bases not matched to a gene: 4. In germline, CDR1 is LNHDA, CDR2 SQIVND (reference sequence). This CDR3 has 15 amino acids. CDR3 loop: CASSPASGTYNEQFF. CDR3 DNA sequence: TGTGCCAGTAGTCCCGCTAGCGGGACCTACAATGAGCAGTTCTTC.

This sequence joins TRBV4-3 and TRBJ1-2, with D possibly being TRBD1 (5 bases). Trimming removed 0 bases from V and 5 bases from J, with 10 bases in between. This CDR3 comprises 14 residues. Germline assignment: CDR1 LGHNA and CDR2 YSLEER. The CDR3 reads CASSQDEGPYGYTF. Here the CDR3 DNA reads TGCGCCAGCAGCCAAGACGAGGGACCATATGGCTACACCTTC.

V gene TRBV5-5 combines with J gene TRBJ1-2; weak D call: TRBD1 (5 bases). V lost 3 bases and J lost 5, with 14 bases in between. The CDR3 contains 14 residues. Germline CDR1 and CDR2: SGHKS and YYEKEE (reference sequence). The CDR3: CASSWGLHKYGYTF. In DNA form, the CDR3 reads TGTGCCAGCAGCTGGGGCCTTCATAAGTATGGCTACACCTTC.

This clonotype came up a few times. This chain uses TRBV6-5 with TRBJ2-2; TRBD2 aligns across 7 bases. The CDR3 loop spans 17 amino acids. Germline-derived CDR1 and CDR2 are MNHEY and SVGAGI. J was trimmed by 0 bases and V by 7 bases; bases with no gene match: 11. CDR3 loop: CASIISGRPANTGELFF. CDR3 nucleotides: TGTGCCAGCATTATTAGCGGGCGACCCGCGAACACCGGGGAGCTGTTTTTT.